These 32 T cell receptor beta chains were sequenced from one sample in a study of blood T cell repertoires in COVID-19 (dated by TCRdb to between 2020 and 2021). Library preparation was by the immunoSEQ multiplex PCR assay. TCRdb provides this immuneACCESS table in a form limited to in-frame rearrangements. Some clones are lacking; in checked studies, under half of them reflect an unresolved V gene, and why the rest are absent is not known. The table for this sample lists approximately 200,000 clones; roughly 89% of them were counted only once. 6.2% of the sample rests with the top ten. The sequencing sample was made of peripheral blood. The receptors here all came from a man between 60 and 70 years old who had recovered from COVID-19.

This chain links TRBV30 with TRBJ1-2; 9 nucleotides agree with TRBD1. The CDR3 runs to 15 residues. The J segment lost 8 bases and the V segment lost 1 base, leaving 11 bases of the junction unmatched. CDR1 and CDR2 (germline): GTSNPN, SVGIG (reference sequence). Here the CDR3 DNA reads TGTGCCTGGAGTGCCAACTTGGGGACAGGGCCCGGCTACACCTTC. It encodes CAWSANLGTGPGYTF. The whole variable domain, filled in from reference TRBV30 and TRBJ1-2, reads SQTIHQWPATLVQPVGSPLSLECTVEGTSNPNLYWYRQAAGRGLQLLFYSVGIGQISSEVPQNLSASRPQDRQFILSSKKLLLSDSGFYLCAWSANLGTGPGYTFGSGTRLTVV.

The rearrangement joins TRBV29-1 to TRBJ2-7; TRBD1 is a possible D gene (5 bases). Germline CDR1 is SQVTM and CDR2 is ANQGSEA. This CDR3 comprises 13 residues. V lost 4 bases and J lost 3, with 13 bases in between. This CDR3 reads CSVVGQGHYEQYF. In nucleotides, the CDR3 is TGCAGCGTTGTAGGGCAGGGTCACTACGAGCAGTACTTC.

This clone occurred a few times. V is TRBV10-3 and J is TRBJ1-2; a weak D match, TRBD1 (6 bases). Germline V gene sequence: CDR1 ENHRY, CDR2 SYGVKD. The V and J ends lost 3 bases and 4 bases respectively, with 18 bases between them. The CDR3 extends over 16 amino acids. The CDR3 bases are TGTGCCATCAGTGACCCCGGGGGGCAGGGAAGCTATGGCTACACCTTC. Translating it yields CAISDPGGQGSYGYTF.

The chain links TRBV2 to TRBJ1-5; 9 positions match TRBD1. Trimming removed 4 bases from V and 0 bases from J; junction bases left unmatched: 1. The CDR3 contains 15 residues. Germline V gives CDR1 SNHLY, CDR2 FYNNEI. The CDR3 region is CASSGTGASNQPQHF. The CDR3 DNA reads TGTGCCAGCAGTGGGACAGGGGCTAGCAATCAGCCCCAGCATTTT.

Concerning this clone itself: At the DNA level, this CDR3 is encoded by other sequences in the same sample as well. The chain has TRBV6-6 and TRBJ1-5; D perhaps matches TRBD1 (6 bases). Trimming pared 0 bases from V and 1 base from J, leaving 7 bases between. Germline lookup yields CDR1 MNHNY and CDR2 SVGAGI (reference sequence). This CDR3 contains 15 residues. The CDR3 nucleotides are TGTGCCAGCAGTTACTCAGGACAGAGCAATCAGCCCCAGCATTTT. Translation gives CASSYSGQSNQPQHF.

The chain carries TRBV30 and TRBJ1-6, with 7 bases aligning to TRBD1. Germline-derived CDR1 and CDR2 are GTSNPN and SVGIG (reference sequence). CDR3 length: 16 residues. The junction had 12 bases not matched to a gene; V was cut back by 1 base and J by 9 bases. This CDR3 is CAWSEYGTAGISPLHF. CDR3 nucleotide sequence: TGTGCCTGGAGTGAGTATGGGACAGCGGGTATTTCACCCCTCCACTTT.

The chain recombines TRBV28 with TRBJ1-6, with D perhaps TRBD1 (6 bases). Germline CDR1 and CDR2: MDHEN and SYDVKM. Deletions cut 2 bases from V and 9 bases from J, with 14 bases between. The CDR3 is 15 residues long. The CDR3: CASSLEQGLGSPLHF. DNA of the CDR3: TGTGCCAGCAGTTTAGAACAGGGTCTTGGTTCACCCCTCCACTTT.

The genes are TRBV30 and TRBJ1-1, with unresolved D. Trimming pared 5 bases from V and 12 bases from J, leaving 16 bases between. The germline V gene encodes CDR1 GTSNPN and CDR2 SVGIG (reference sequence). CDR3 length: 11 residues. The DNA of the CDR3 is TGTGCCTGGGAAGCTCGCCGTGGGCCTTTCTTT. This encodes CAWEARRGPFF.

The V gene is TRBV3-1 (or the pseudogene TRBV3-2), the J gene TRBJ1-4; weak D call: TRBD1 (5 bases). The germline V gene encodes CDR1 LGHDT and CDR2 YNNKEL (reference sequence). V lost 0 bases to trimming and J lost 7 bases, with 12 bases between them. This CDR3 is built from 15 residues. CDR3 sequence reads: CASSQEVGLAEKLFF. The CDR3 bases are TGTGCCAGCAGCCAAGAGGTGGGGCTGGCTGAAAAACTGTTTTTT.

The chain recombines TRBV6-2 or TRBV6-3 with TRBJ2-1, with TRBD2 identical over 11 bases. CDR1 and CDR2 from the germline V gene are MNHEY and SVGEGT. Losses at the gene ends were 0 bases for V and 2 bases for J; bases not matched to a gene: 3. The CDR3 length is 17 residues. In DNA form, the CDR3 reads TGTGCCAGCAGTTACTCCGGGACTAGCGGAACCTACAATGAGCAGTTCTTC. Protein: CASSYSGTSGTYNEQFF.

This chain links TRBV5-4 with TRBJ1-2; perhaps TRBD1 as D (6 bases). The germline V gene encodes CDR1 SGHNT and CDR2 YYREEE (reference sequence). The CDR3 length is 16 residues. V was pared by 0 bases and J by 0 bases, with 12 bases between. The CDR3 reads CASSLGQGRANYGYTF. CDR3 sequence (DNA): TGTGCCAGCAGCTTGGGGCAGGGGAGGGCTAACTATGGCTACACCTTC. Full variable domain (missing parts from reference TRBV5-4 and TRBJ1-2): ETGVTQSPTHLIKTRGQQVTLRCSSQSGHNTVSWYQQALGQGPQFIFQYYREEENGRGNFPPRFSGLQFPNYSSELNVNALELDDSALYLCASSLGQGRANYGYTFGSGTRLTVV.

Only one count was recorded for this clone. This rearrangement joins TRBV27 to TRBJ1-5, with a possible D match to TRBD1 (5 bases). V lost 0 bases to trimming and J lost 7 bases, with 13 bases between them. Germline CDR1 reads MNHEY; CDR2 reads SMNVEV (reference sequence). The CDR3 is made up of 15 amino acids. The CDR3 protein is CASSLSKGFGQPQHF. The CDR3 bases are TGTGCCAGCAGTTTATCAAAGGGGTTTGGGCAGCCCCAGCATTTT.

This rearrangement joins TRBV6-5 to TRBJ2-5, with 12 positions matching TRBD2. The CDR3 runs 14 residues. J gave up 5 bases and V 7 bases, and 5 bases lay outside the gene matches. Germline V CDR1 and CDR2: MNHEY, SVGAGI. The CDR3 DNA reads as TGTGCCAGCAACCGACTAGCGGGGGAGGAGACCCAGTACTTC. This codes for CASNRLAGEETQYF.

J is TRBJ1-2 and V is TRBV19, with TRBD1 matching over 8 bases. Germline V gene data show CDR1 as LNHDA and CDR2 as SQIVND (reference sequence). J gave up 6 bases and V 7 bases, and 10 bases lay outside the gene matches. The CDR3 covers 14 residues. CDR3 bases: TGTGCCAGTAAGAGTGACAGGGGCTCGCATGGCTACACCTTC. Translating it yields CASKSDRGSHGYTF.

The CDR3 region is CASSVFRTGTGDTQYF. DNA of the CDR3: TGTGCCAGCAGCGTATTTAGGACAGGGACCGGAGATACGCAGTATTTT. This chain links TRBV9 with TRBJ2-3; 8 positions match TRBD1. V shed 1 base and J 5 bases; nucleotides not matched to a gene: 9. The germline CDR1 and CDR2 sequences are SGDLS and YYNGEE. The CDR3 has 16 residues.

The genes are TRBV28 and TRBJ1-2; unclear D gene. The V and J ends lost 1 base and 0 bases respectively, with 21 bases between them. CDR1 and CDR2 (germline): MDHEN, SYDVKM. The CDR3 runs 19 residues. The CDR3 loop reads CASSLSRREIWEPNYGYTF. The CDR3 nucleotides read TGTGCCAGCAGTTTATCTAGGAGGGAGATTTGGGAACCTAACTATGGCTACACCTTC.

The chain links TRBV20-1 to TRBJ2-1; D remains ambiguous. The CDR3 is 9 residues long. Germline assignment: CDR1 DFQATT and CDR2 SNEGSKA (reference sequence). CDR3 DNA sequence: TGCACCTCGCGGCCCTCGCAGTTCTTC. This translates into CTSRPSQFF.

This chain joins TRBV7-9 and TRBJ1-5; D gene uncertain. Deletions cut 4 bases from V and 3 bases from J, with 4 bases between. CDR1 and CDR2 from the germline V gene are SEHNR and FQNEAQ (reference sequence). CDR3 length: 12 amino acids. CDR3 amino acids: CASSYNNQPQHF. CDR3 DNA sequence: TGTGCCAGCAGCTACAACAATCAGCCCCAGCATTTT.

This clone was counted a few times. This chain joins TRBV7-9 and TRBJ1-6; 9 positions agree with TRBD1. V lost 5 bases to trimming and J lost 9 bases; unmatched junction nucleotides: 5. CDR1 is SEHNR and CDR2 is FQNEAQ in the germline V gene (reference sequence). There are 14 residues in the CDR3. CDR3 DNA: TGTGCCAGCAGCCCGGGACAGGGTACTTCACCCCTCCACTTT. Protein sequence: CASSPGQGTSPLHF. The complete variable domain, with remaining parts taken from reference TRBV7-9 and TRBJ1-6, reads DTGVSQNPRHKITKRGQNVTFRCDPISEHNRLYWYRQTLGQGPEFLTYFQNEAQLEKSRLLSDRFSAERPKGSFSTLEIQRTEQGDSAMYLCASSPGQGTSPLHFGNGTRLTVT.

The rearrangement links TRBV6-2 or TRBV6-3 to TRBJ1-1; D gene uncertain. Per the germline V gene, CDR1 is MNHEY and CDR2 is SVGEGT. The V end was cut by 4 bases, the J end by 1 base, with 7 bases between. The CDR3 contains 13 residues. The DNA for the CDR3 is TGTGCCAGCAGTTCTATTAGGAACACTGAAGCTTTCTTT. The encoded protein is CASSSIRNTEAFF.

This chain connects TRBV19 to TRBJ2-2; 10 nucleotides agree with TRBD2. The V gene's germline CDR1 is LNHDA and CDR2 SQIVND (reference sequence). Trimming cost V 5 bases and J 1 base; bases outside gene matches: 1. The CDR3 runs to 15 residues. DNA for the CDR3: TGTGCCAGTAGTGGACTAGCGGAGAACACCGGGGAGCTGTTTTTT. This translates into CASSGLAENTGELFF.

The chain employs TRBV3-1 (or the pseudogene TRBV3-2) and TRBJ1-1; D remains ambiguous. This CDR3 has 12 residues. The germline gives CDR1 LGHDT, CDR2 YNNKEL (reference sequence). V shed 5 bases and J shed 4 bases, with 8 bases lying between them. CDR3 in DNA: TGTGCCAGCAGCGTTGGGAGCACTGAAGCTTTCTTT. It yields the protein CASSVGSTEAFF.

This chain connects TRBV19 to TRBJ1-5; 10 bases agree with TRBD1. This CDR3 spans 14 amino acids. Germline lookup yields CDR1 LNHDA and CDR2 SQIVND (reference sequence). V lost 5 bases and J lost 5; bases outside the gene matches: 3. CDR3 loop: CASSSGQGYQPQHF. The CDR3 DNA follows: TGTGCCAGTAGTTCGGGACAGGGGTATCAGCCCCAGCATTTT.

This chain connects TRBV2 to TRBJ1-4, with D maybe TRBD1 (5 bases). Between the trimmed V and J ends, which lost 3 bases and 2 bases, there was a span of 7 bases. This CDR3 is 14 amino acids long. Germline V gene sequence: CDR1 SNHLY, CDR2 FYNNEI. The CDR3 DNA follows: TGTGCCAGCAGTGACAGGGTTACTAATGAAAAACTGTTTTTT. Translation gives CASSDRVTNEKLFF.

This clone was counted between two and nine times. The chain links TRBV5-1 to TRBJ2-1, with TRBD2 matching 9 bases. The length of the CDR3 is 15 residues. V was pared by 0 bases and J by 9 bases, with 7 bases of the junction left unmatched. Germline V gives CDR1 SGHRS, CDR2 YFSETQ. The CDR3 bases are TGCGCCAGCAGCTTGGATCCCGGGACTAGCAGTGAGCAGTTCTTC. Protein sequence: CASSLDPGTSSEQFF.

The chain combines TRBV9 with TRBJ2-3; D is unresolved. The germline CDR1 and CDR2 sequences are SGDLS and YYNGEE. There are 14 residues in the CDR3. Trimming removed 4 bases at V and 4 bases at J, with 13 bases between. This chain's CDR3 is CASSPTTQADTQYF. CDR3 bases: TGTGCCAGCAGCCCAACGACCCAGGCAGATACGCAGTATTTT.

The chain employs TRBV7-3 and TRBJ2-1, with 7 bases identical to TRBD2. This CDR3 has 14 residues. Germline values: CDR1 SGHTA, CDR2 FQGTGA. With 2 bases clipped from V and 9 bases from J, the junction kept 7 bases outside the gene matches. CDR3 nucleotide sequence: TGTGCCAGCAGCTTAGAGGGAGGGTTAGGTGAGCAGTTCTTC. Translation: CASSLEGGLGEQFF.

The genes are TRBV18 and TRBJ1-5; D might be TRBD1 (5 bases). The CDR3 is 15 residues long. V was clipped by 3 bases and J by 3 bases, with 12 bases between them. Per germline, CDR1 KGHSH and CDR2 LQKENI. The CDR3 DNA follows: TGTGCCAGCTCACCCGGGGGGGGGTACAATCAGCCCCAGCATTTT. This translates into CASSPGGGYNQPQHF.

This clone was recorded once. The chain joins TRBV7-2 to TRBJ1-5; 9 bases line up with TRBD1. The germline CDR1 and CDR2 sequences are SGHTA and FQGNSA. This CDR3 comprises 15 residues. With 5 bases clipped from V and 4 bases from J, the junction kept 6 bases outside the gene matches. For the CDR3, the DNA is TGTGCCAGCAGCCGGGACAGGGTCCCAAATCAGCCCCAGCATTTT. Translated: CASSRDRVPNQPQHF.

The J gene is TRBJ1-4, the V gene TRBV18; 7 positions agree with TRBD1. Trimming took 5 bases from V and 4 from J; bases not matched to a gene: 4. Germline CDR1 reads KGHSH; CDR2 reads LQKENI. The CDR3 covers 14 residues. The CDR3 bases are TGTGCCAGCTCAGAGGGGGCCGGTAATGAAAAACTGTTTTTT. Its protein is CASSEGAGNEKLFF.

This clone showed up just a few times. The V and J genes are TRBV7-2 and TRBJ2-5; tentative D call: TRBD2 (7 bases). CDR1 SGHTA and CDR2 FQGNSA come from the germline V gene. V was shortened by 2 bases and J by 5 bases, with 15 bases between the two germline ends. The CDR3 totals 15 residues. For the CDR3, the DNA is TGTGCCAGCAGCTTACAGGGCAGGGGAGGGGAGACCCAGTACTTC. This sequence encodes CASSLQGRGGETQYF.

The chain links TRBV6-6 to TRBJ1-6; D is unresolved. CDR1 is MNHNY, CDR2 SVGAGI, per germline (reference sequence). V lost 2 bases and J 8 bases, leaving 16 bases between the germline ends. The CDR3 totals 16 residues. CDR3 loop: CASSYGSRAEYSPLHF. The CDR3 DNA reads TGTGCCAGCAGTTACGGGAGTCGGGCAGAGTATTCACCCCTCCACTTT.